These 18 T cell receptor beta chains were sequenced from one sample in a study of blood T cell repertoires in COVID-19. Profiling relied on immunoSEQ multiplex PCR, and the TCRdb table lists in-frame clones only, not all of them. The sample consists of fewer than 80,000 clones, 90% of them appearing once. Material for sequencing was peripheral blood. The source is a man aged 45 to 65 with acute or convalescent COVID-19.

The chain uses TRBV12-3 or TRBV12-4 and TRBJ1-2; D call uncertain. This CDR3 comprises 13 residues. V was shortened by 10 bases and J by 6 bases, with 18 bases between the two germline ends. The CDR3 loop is CAIDKATDDGYTF. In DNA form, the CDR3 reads TGTGCCATCGACAAGGCCACAGACGATGGCTACACCTTC.

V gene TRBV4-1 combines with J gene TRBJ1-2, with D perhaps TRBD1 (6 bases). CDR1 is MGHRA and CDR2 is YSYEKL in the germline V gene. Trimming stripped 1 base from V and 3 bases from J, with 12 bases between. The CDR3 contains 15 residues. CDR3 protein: CASSQASQGYYGYTF. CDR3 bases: TGCGCCAGCAGCCAAGCGTCCCAGGGGTACTATGGCTACACCTTC.

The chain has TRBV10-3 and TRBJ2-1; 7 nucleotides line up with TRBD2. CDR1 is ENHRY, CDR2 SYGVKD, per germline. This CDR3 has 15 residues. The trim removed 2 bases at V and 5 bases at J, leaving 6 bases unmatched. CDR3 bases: TGTGCCATCAGTGAGGAGAGGGAGGGGAACAATGAGCAGTTCTTC. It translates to CAISEEREGNNEQFF.

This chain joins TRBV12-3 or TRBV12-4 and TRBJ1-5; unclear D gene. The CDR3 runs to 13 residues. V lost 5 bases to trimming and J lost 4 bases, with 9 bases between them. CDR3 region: CASSPVQNQPQHF. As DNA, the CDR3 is TGTGCCAGCAGTCCAGTACAGAATCAGCCCCAGCATTTT.

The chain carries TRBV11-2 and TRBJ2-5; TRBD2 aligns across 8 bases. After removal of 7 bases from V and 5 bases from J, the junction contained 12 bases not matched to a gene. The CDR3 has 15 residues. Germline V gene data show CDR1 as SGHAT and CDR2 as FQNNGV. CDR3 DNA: TGTGCCAGCACCCGGACTAGCCTCTCCCGGGAGACCCAGTACTTC. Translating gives CASTRTSLSRETQYF.

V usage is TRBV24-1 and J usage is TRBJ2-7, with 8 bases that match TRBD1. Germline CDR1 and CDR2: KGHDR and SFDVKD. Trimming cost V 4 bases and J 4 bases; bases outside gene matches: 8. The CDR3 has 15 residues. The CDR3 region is CATSDSGQGFYEQYF. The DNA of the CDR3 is TGTGCCACCAGTGACTCTGGACAGGGTTTTTACGAGCAGTACTTC.

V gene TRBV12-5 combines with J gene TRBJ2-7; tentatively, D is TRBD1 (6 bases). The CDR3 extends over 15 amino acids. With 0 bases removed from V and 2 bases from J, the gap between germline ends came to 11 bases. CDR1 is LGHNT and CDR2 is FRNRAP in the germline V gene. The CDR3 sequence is CASGLVGGTPYEQYF. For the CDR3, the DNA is TGTGCTAGTGGTTTGGTAGGGGGTACGCCCTACGAGCAGTACTTC.

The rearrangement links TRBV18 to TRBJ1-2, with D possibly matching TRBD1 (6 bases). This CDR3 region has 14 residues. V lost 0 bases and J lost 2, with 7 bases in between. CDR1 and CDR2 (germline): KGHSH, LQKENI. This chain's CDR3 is CASSPPRGNYGYTF. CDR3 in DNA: TGTGCCAGCTCACCACCAAGGGGGAACTATGGCTACACCTTC.

The CDR3 reads CASSLSGGGGSGNTIYF. CDR3 nucleotides: TGTGCCAGCAGTTTATCCGGTGGGGGGGGCTCTGGAAACACCATATATTTT. The chain recombines TRBV27 with TRBJ1-3; D is possibly TRBD1 (5 bases). Trimming took off 0 bases at V and 0 bases at J, with 12 bases between the two ends. This CDR3 is built from 17 residues. Looked up from germline, CDR1 is MNHEY and CDR2 is SMNVEV (reference sequence).

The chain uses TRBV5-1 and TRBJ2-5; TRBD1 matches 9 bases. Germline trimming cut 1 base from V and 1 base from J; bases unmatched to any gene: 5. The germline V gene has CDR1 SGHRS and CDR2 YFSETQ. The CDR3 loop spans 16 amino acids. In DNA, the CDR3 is TGCGCCAGCAGCTTGCTAGCGACAGGGGGCCAAGAGACCCAGTACTTC. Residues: CASSLLATGGQETQYF.

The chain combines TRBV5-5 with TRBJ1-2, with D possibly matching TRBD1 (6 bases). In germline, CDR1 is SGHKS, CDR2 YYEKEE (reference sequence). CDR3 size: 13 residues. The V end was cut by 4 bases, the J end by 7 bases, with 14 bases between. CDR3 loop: CASSVTGTGGYTF. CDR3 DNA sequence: TGTGCCAGCAGCGTCACAGGGACGGGTGGCTACACCTTC.

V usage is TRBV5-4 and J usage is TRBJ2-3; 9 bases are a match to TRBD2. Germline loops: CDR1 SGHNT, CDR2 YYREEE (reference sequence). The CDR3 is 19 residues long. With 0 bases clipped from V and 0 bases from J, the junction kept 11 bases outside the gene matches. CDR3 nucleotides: TGTGCCAGCAGCTTGGCGGCTAGCGGGATGAGAACTAGCACAGATACGCAGTATTTT. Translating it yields CASSLAASGMRTSTDTQYF.

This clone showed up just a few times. CDR3 nucleotides: TGTGCCAGCAGCCTGGACGGACACATGAACACTGAAGCTTTCTTT. Protein sequence: CASSLDGHMNTEAFF. V usage is TRBV5-4 and J usage is TRBJ1-1; maybe TRBD1 (5 bases). Trimming took off 4 bases at V and 0 bases at J, with 13 bases between the two ends. The germline CDR1 and CDR2 sequences are SGHNT and YYREEE (reference sequence). The CDR3 contains 15 residues.

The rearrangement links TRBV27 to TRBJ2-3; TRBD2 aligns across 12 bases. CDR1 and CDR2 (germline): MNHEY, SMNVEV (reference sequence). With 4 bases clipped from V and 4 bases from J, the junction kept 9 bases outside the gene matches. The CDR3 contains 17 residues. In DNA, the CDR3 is TGTGCCAGCAGTTCAACGGCCGCTAGCGGGAGGGCAGATACGCAGTATTTT. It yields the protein CASSSTAASGRADTQYF.

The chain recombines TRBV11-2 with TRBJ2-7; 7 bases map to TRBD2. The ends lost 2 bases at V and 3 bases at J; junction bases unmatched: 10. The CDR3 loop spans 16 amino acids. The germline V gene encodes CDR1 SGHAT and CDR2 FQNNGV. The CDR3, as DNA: TGTGCCAGCAGCTTACGTCCTCGGGGCGGGAGCTACGAGCAGTACTTC. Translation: CASSLRPRGGSYEQYF.

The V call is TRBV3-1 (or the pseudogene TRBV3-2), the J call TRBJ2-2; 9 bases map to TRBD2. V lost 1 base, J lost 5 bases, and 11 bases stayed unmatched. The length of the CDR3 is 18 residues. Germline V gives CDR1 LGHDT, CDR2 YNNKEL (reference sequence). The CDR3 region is CASSQAPSGKSRTGELFF. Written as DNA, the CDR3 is TGTGCCAGCAGCCAAGCCCCTAGCGGGAAAAGTAGGACCGGGGAGCTGTTTTTT.

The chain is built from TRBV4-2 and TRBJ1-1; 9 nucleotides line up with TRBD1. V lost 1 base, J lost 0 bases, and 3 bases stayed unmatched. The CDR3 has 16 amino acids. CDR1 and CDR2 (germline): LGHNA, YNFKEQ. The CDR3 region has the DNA TGTGCCAGCAGCCAAGTCGGACAGGGGATGAACACTGAAGCTTTCTTT. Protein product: CASSQVGQGMNTEAFF.

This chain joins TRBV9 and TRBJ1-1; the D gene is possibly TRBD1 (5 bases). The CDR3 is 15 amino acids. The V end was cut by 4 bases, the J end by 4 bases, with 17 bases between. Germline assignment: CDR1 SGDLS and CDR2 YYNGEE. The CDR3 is CASSPLKGYGTEAFF. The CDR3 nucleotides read TGTGCCAGCAGCCCATTGAAGGGGTATGGCACTGAAGCTTTCTTT.